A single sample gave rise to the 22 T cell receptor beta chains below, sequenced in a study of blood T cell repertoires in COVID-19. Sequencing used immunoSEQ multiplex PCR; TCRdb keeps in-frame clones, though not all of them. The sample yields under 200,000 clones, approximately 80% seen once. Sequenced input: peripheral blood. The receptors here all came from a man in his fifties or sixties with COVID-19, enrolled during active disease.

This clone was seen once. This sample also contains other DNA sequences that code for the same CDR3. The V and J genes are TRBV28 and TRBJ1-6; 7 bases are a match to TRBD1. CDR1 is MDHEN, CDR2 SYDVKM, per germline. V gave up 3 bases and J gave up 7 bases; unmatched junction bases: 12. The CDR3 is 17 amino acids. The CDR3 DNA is TGTGCCAGCAGTTTCTCGGGGCTAGGGACAGCCAATTCACCCCTCCACTTT. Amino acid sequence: CASSFSGLGTANSPLHF. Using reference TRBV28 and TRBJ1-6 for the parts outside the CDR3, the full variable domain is DVKVTQSSRYLVKRTGEKVFLECVQDMDHENMFWYRQDPGLGLRLIYFSYDVKMKEKGDIPEGYSVSREKKERFSLILESASTNQTSMYLCASSFSGLGTANSPLHFGNGTRLTVT.

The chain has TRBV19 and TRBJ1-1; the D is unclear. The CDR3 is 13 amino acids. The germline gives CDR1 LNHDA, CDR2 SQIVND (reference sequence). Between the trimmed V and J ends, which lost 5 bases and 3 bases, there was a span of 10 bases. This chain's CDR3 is CASSPGLHTEAFF. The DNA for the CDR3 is TGTGCCAGTAGTCCAGGACTTCACACTGAAGCTTTCTTT.

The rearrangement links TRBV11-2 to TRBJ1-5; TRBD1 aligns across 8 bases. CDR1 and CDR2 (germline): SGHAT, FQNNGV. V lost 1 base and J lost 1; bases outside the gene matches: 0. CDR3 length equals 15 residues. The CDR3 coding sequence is TGTGCCAGCAGCTTAGGACAGGGGAGCAATCAGCCCCAGCATTTT. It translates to CASSLGQGSNQPQHF.

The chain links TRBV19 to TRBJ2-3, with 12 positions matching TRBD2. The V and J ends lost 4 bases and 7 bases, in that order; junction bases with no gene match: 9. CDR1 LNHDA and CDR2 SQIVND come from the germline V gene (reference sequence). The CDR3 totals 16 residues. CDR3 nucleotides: TGTGCCAGTAGTACCGCCGGGACTAGCGGGCAGAATACGCAGTATTTT. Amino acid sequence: CASSTAGTSGQNTQYF.

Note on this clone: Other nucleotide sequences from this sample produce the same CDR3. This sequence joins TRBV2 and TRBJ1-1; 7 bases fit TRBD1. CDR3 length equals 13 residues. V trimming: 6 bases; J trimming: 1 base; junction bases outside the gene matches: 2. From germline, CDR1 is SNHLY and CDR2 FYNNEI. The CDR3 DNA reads TGTGCCAGCAGCCAGGGGGGGAACACTGAAGCTTTCTTT. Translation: CASSQGGNTEAFF. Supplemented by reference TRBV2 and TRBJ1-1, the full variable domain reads EPEVTQTPSHQVTQMGQEVILRCVPISNHLYFYWYRQILGQKVEFLVSFYNNEISEKSEIFDDQFSVERPDGSNFTLKIRSTKLEDSAMYFCASSQGGNTEAFFGQGTRLTVV.

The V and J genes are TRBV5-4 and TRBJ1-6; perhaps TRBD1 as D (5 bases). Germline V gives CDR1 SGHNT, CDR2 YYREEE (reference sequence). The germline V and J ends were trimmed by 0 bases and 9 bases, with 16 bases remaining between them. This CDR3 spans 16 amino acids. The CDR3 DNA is TGTGCCAGCAGCTTGGCCGTTCAGGGTGGACGTTCACCCCTCCACTTT. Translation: CASSLAVQGGRSPLHF.

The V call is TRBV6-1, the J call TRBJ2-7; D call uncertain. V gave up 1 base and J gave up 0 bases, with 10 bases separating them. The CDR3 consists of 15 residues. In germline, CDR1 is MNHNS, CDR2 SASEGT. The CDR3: CASSEGGRNSYEQYF. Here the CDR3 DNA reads TGTGCCAGCAGTGAAGGAGGCCGAAACTCCTACGAGCAGTACTTC.

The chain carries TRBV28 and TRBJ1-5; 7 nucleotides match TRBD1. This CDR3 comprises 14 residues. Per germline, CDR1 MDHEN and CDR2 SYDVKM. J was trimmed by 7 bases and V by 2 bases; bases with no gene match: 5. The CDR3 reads CASSLEGGPQPQHF. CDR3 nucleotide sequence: TGTGCCAGCAGTTTAGAAGGGGGCCCCCAGCCCCAGCATTTT.

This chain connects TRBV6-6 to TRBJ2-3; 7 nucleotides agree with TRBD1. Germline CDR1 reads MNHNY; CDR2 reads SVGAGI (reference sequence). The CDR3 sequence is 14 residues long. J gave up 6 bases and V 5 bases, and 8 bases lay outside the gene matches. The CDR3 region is CASSNGDSLDTQYF. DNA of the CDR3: TGTGCCAGCAGTAACGGGGACAGTCTGGATACGCAGTATTTT.

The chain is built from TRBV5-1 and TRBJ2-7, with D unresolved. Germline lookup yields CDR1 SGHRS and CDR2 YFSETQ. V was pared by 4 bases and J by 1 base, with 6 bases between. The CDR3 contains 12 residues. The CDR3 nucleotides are TGCGCCAGCAGCACAGATTCCTACGAGCAGTACTTC. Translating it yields CASSTDSYEQYF.

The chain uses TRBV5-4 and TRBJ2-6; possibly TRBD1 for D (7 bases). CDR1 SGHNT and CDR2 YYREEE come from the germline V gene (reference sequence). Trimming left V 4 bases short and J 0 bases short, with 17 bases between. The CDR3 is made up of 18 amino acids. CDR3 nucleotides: TGTGCCAGCAGCCCCGGCGGGACAGTGACCTCTGGGGCCAACGTCCTGACTTTC. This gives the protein CASSPGGTVTSGANVLTF.

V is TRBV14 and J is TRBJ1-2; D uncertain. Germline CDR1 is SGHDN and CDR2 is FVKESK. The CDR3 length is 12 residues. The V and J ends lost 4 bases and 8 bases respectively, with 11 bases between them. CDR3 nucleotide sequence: TGTGCCAGCAGCCTTTGGGGAGGCGGCTACACCTTC. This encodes CASSLWGGGYTF.

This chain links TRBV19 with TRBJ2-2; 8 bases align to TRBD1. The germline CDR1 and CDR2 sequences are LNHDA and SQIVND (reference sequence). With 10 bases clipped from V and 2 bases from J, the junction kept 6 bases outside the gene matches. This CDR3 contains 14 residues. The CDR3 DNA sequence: TGTGCCATCTCAGACAGGGGTAACACCGGGGAGCTGTTTTTT. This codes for CAISDRGNTGELFF.

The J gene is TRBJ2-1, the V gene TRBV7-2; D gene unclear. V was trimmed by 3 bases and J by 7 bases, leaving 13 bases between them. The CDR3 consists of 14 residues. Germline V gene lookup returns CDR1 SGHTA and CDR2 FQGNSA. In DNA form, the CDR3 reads TGTGCCAGCAGCTTCACTAAGCCTACGAATGAGCAGTTCTTC. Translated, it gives CASSFTKPTNEQFF. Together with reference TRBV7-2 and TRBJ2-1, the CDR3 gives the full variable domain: GAGVSQSPSNKVTEKGKDVELRCDPISGHTALYWYRQSLGQGLEFLIYFQGNSAPDKSGLPSDRFSAERTGGSVSTLTIQRTQQEDSAVYLCASSFTKPTNEQFFGPGTRLTVL.

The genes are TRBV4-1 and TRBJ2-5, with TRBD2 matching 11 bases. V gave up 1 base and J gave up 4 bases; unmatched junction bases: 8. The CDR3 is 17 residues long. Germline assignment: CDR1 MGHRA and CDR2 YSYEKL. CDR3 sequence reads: CASSQVLTSGSGETQYF. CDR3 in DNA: TGCGCCAGCAGCCAAGTGTTAACTAGCGGGAGTGGAGAGACCCAGTACTTC.

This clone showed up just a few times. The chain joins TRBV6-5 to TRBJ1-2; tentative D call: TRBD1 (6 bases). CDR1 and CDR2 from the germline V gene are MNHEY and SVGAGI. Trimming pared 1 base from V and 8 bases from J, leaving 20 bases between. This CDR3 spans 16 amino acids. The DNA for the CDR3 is TGTGCCAGCAGTTACTTGGGGAGGGGCAAGGGGGAAGGCTACACCTTC. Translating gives CASSYLGRGKGEGYTF.

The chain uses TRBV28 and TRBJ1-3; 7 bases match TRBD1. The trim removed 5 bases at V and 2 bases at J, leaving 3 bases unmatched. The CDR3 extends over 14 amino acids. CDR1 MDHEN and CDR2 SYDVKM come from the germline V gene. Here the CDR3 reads CASSVGTAGNTIYF. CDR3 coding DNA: TGTGCCAGCAGTGTCGGGACAGCTGGAAACACCATATATTTT. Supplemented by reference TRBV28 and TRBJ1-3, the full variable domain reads DVKVTQSSRYLVKRTGEKVFLECVQDMDHENMFWYRQDPGLGLRLIYFSYDVKMKEKGDIPEGYSVSREKKERFSLILESASTNQTSMYLCASSVGTAGNTIYFGEGSWLTVV.

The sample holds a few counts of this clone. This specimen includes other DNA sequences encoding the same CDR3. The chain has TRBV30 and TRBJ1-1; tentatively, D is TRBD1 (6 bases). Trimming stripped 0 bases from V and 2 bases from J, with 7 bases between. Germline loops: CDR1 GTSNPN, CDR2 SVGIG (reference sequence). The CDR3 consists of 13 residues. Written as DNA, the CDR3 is TGTGCCTGGAGTGTACAGGGAAACACTGAAGCTTTCTTT. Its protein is CAWSVQGNTEAFF.

CDR3: CASRDRGHDNEKLFF. DNA for the CDR3: TGTGCCAGCAGGGACAGGGGGCATGATAATGAAAAACTGTTTTTT. The V call is TRBV2, the J call TRBJ1-4; 11 nucleotides match TRBD1. The junction had 4 bases not matched to a gene; V was cut back by 6 bases and J by 4 bases. The CDR3 runs 15 residues. Looked up from germline, CDR1 is SNHLY and CDR2 is FYNNEI.

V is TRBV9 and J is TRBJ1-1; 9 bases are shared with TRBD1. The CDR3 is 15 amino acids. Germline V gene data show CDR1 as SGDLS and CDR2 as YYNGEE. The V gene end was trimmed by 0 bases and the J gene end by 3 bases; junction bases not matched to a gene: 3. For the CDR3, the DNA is TGTGCCAGCAGCGTAGCTGGACAGGGGTACACTGAAGCTTTCTTT. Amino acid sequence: CASSVAGQGYTEAFF.

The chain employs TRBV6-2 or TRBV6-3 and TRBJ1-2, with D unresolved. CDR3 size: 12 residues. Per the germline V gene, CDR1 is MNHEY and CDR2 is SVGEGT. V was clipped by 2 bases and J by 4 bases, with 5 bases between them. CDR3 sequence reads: CASSYPVYGYTF. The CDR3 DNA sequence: TGTGCCAGCAGTTACCCCGTCTATGGCTACACCTTC.

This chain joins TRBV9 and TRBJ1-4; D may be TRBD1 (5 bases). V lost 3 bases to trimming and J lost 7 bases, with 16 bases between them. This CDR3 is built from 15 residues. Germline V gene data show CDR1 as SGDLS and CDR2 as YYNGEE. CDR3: CASSAHGGGGEKLFF. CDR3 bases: TGTGCCAGCAGCGCCCATGGGGGGGGAGGTGAAAAACTGTTTTTT.